The source of this T cell receptor (beta chain) is a study of T cells in tumors after PD-1 blockade. Study-wide context: Prior checkpoint blockade, systemic immunosuppressant use, or anti-cancer therapy within 4 weeks excluded patients. Overall study findings and caveats: Clonal replacement, not reinvigoration, is suggested for expanded exhausted CD8+ clones after therapy. Around 45% of tumor TCR clonotypes were also found in blood.

Trimming removed 2 bases at V and 2 bases at J, with 7 bases between. The CDR3 has 13 amino acids. Germline V gene data show CDR1 as GTSNPN and CDR2 as SVGIG (reference sequence). In regard to this clone: Its target is not known.

Tumor biopsies came from the same primary tumor site before and after PD-1 blockade. The protocol was immunoSEQ multiplex PCR, while the TCRdb copy is restricted to in-frame clones and leaves out a portion. Of 1,700 or so clones in the sample, approximately 71% are singletons; the top ten hold about an eighth. The source is a human donor with basal cell carcinoma. Material: tumor tissue, obtained after anti-PD-1 treatment. This chain links TRBV30 with TRBJ1-3, with D uncertain. The CDR3 nucleotides read TGTGCCTGGAGTCGGGGAACTGGAAACACCATATATTTT. Its translation: CAWSRGTGNTIYF. The full variable domain, in which reference TRBV30 and TRBJ1-3 provide the parts outside the CDR3, is SQTIHQWPATLVQPVGSPLSLECTVEGTSNPNLYWYRQAAGRGLQLLFYSVGIGQISSEVPQNLSASRPQDRQFILSSKKLLLSDSGFYLCAWSRGTGNTIYFGEGSWLTVV.